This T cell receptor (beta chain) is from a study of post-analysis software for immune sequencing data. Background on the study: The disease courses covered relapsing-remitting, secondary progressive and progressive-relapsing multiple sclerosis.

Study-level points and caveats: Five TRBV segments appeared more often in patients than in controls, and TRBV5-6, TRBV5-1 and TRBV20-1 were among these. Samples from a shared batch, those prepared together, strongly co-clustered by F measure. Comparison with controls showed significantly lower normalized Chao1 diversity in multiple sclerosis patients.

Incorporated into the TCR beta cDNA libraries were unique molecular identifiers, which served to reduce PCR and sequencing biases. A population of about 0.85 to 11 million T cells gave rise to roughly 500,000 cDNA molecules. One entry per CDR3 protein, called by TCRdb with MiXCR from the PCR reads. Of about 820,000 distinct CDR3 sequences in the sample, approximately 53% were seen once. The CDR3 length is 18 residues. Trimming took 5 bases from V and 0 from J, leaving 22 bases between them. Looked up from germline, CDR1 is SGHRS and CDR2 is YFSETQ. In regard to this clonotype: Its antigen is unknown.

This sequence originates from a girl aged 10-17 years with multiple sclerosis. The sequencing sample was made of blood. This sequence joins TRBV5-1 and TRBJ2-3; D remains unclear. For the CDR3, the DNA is TGCGCCAGCAGTTTGAACCCCTTGGCGACTCTAAGCACAGATACGCAGTATTTT. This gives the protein CASSLNPLATLSTDTQYF.